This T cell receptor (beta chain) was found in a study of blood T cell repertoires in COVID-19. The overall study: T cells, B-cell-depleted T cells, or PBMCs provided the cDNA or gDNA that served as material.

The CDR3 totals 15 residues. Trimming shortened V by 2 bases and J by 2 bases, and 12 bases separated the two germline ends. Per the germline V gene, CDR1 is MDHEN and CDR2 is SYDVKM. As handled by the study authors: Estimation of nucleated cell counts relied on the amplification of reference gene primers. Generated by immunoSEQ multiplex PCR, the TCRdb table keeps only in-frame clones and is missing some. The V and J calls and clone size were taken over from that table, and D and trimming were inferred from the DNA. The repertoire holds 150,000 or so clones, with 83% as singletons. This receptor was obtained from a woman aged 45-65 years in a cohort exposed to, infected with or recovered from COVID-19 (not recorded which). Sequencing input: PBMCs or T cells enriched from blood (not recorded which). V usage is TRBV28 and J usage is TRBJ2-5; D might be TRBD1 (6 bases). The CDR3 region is CASSLNWDIQETQYF. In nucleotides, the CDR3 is TGTGCCAGCAGTTTAAATTGGGACATACAAGAGACCCAGTACTTC.